Sequencing of this T cell receptor (beta chain) was carried out in a study of CD8 T cells in ankylosing spondylitis. Ten or more counts support this clonotype. Its antigen is as yet unknown. Study results and caveats: A number of the motif variants had already been described in reactive arthritis synovial fluid and blood. There was a TCR beta motif, made of fewer than 10 highly homologous variants, that appeared characteristic of ankylosing spondylitis blood. Within peripheral blood, clones linked to disease were CD8+ and relatively rare.

The V end lost 7 bases, the J end lost 2 bases, and 15 bases lay between the germline ends. This CDR3 region has 13 residues. Germline loops: CDR1 DFQATT, CDR2 SNEGSKA (reference sequence). By quantitative 5'-RACE with molecular barcodes, the TCR beta libraries were made. TCRdb ran MiXCR on the 5' RACE reads and lists one entry per CDR3 protein. Of around 490,000 distinct CDR3 sequences listed, 5.3% were seen once; the top ten hold roughly 3.5%. This chain uses TRBV20-1 with TRBJ2-7, with D uncertain. Sequenced material: blood, either unsorted or a sorted T cell fraction (not recorded which). The receptor's source is a male donor with ankylosing spondylitis. The DNA for the CDR3 is TGCAGTGTTTCCCCCGGCCGAACCTACGAGCAGTACTTC. Protein sequence: CSVSPGRTYEQYF.